The source of this T cell receptor beta chain is a study of immune heterogeneity within non-small cell lung tumors. Study-level results: Local T-cell clonality tracked local tumor mutational burden; the correlation was moderate but significant (R approximately 0.34).

The CDR3 runs 13 residues. Germline-derived CDR1 and CDR2 are SGHAT and FQNNGV. CDR3 of TCR beta was amplified by multiplex PCR that used 32 V and 13 J primers. TCRdb ran MiXCR on the multiplex PCR reads and lists one entry per CDR3 protein. The table has 20,000 to 25,000 distinct CDR3 sequences, 25% to 35% seen once. The authors used approximately 600 ng of bulk tumor genomic DNA per sample as template. From each primary tumor, several far-apart biopsies were obtained during surgery. Samples came from untreated patients having curative surgery for newly diagnosed non-small cell lung cancer. With respect to this clonotype: Its target is not known. A read error is possible here, since a much larger clone lies one base away.

The rearrangement uses TRBV11-2 and TRBJ2-7, with 8 positions matching TRBD2. The source is a man aged 40-49 years with non-small cell lung cancer. The sequencing sample was made of lung tumor tissue. CDR3: CARSFGGRYEQYF. In DNA, the CDR3 is TGTGCCAGAAGCTTCGGCGGGAGGTACGAGCAGTACTTC.